In this sample, the clone carrying this TCR beta chain turned up many times. Its antigen is not identified. The data were taken from a study of metastatic and nonmetastatic thyroid tumors. Overall study results and limits: Reports indicated that malignant thyroid tumors showed significantly higher TCR beta diversity than benign nodules did, in blood and tumor.

In the original workflow: Across clinicopathological groups, CDR3 differences served as the basis for building a distant-metastasis classifier for papillary thyroid cancer. TCRdb ran MiXCR on the PCR reads. The V and J calls reflect TCRdb's pipeline rather than the authors' work. The table records fewer than 18,000 clones, about 22% of them present only once. Trimming took off 6 bases at V and 5 bases at J, with 17 bases between the two ends. Germline V gene data show CDR1 as LNHDA and CDR2 as SQIVND (reference sequence). The CDR3 is 15 residues long. No patient had received any treatment before thyroid surgery.

This rearrangement joins TRBV19 to TRBJ2-4; D could derive from TRBD1 or TRBD2 (5 bases each). This clonotype was sampled from a female donor with papillary thyroid cancer or a benign thyroid nodule (not recorded which). Some clones in this sample may be carry-over from other donors' samples. The sample consisted of tumor tissue. The CDR3 nucleotides are TGTGCCAGTAGCCCTTTGGGGGTACTCGAAAACATTCAGTACTTC. Translating gives CASSPLGVLENIQYF.